This T cell receptor beta chain was recorded in a study of T cell changes during pregnancy in multiple sclerosis. J gave up 6 bases and V 1 base, and 3 bases lay outside the gene matches. The CDR3 has 13 residues. Germline CDR1 is SGHTA and CDR2 is FQGNSA. The table came from immunoSEQ multiplex PCR; TCRdb's copy has only in-frame clones and leaves some out. The sample holds about 41,000 clones, 90% to 95% seen once. This chain links TRBV7-2 with TRBJ2-7, with TRBD1 matching 7 bases. Material: CD8+ T cells from peripheral blood mononuclear cells, obtained in the third trimester of pregnancy. The sequence derives from a female donor with multiple sclerosis, enrolled in a pregnancy study. In DNA form, the CDR3 reads TGTGCCAGCAGCTTAGGGGGACAGCGCGAGCAGTACTTC. Protein product: CASSLGGQREQYF.